Listed below are T cell receptor beta chains from one sample, sequenced in a study of response to subunit inactivated influenza vaccine. TCRdb re-analysed the RT-PCR reads in MiXCR, keeping a single row per CDR3 protein. The sample contains 550,000 to 800,000 distinct CDR3 sequences, 15% to 17% of which appear only once. Sequencing used PBMCs from blood, obtained 12 days after vaccination. These receptors came from a man aged 50 to 59 who received an inactivated influenza vaccine. The CDR3 runs from the conserved cysteine through the conserved F or W. The order of the fields is clone size, D gene, V gene, J gene, CDR3 DNA, CDR3 protein. The D gene is left open where the match is weak. Not every row has a clone size; where given, it reads once, few, many or a size class.

size: .; D: .; V: TRBV3-1; J: TRBJ2-5; DNA: TGTGCCAGCAGTAGGTTTTCCGAAAGGGAGACCCAGTACTTC; CDR3: CASSRFSERETQYF
size: many; D: .; V: TRBV11-2; J: TRBJ2-3; DNA: TGTGCCAGCTCCCAGCGGACCCCCTCAGATACGCAGTATTTT; CDR3: CASSQRTPSDTQYF
size: .; D: .; V: TRBV27; J: TRBJ2-3; DNA: TGTGCCAGCAGTTTCCTGAGCGCAGATACGCAGTATTTT; CDR3: CASSFLSADTQYF
size: few; D: .; V: TRBV18; J: TRBJ2-1; DNA: TGTGCCAGCTCACCAGGACTCGAAGAGCAGTTCTTC; CDR3: CASSPGLEEQFF
size: few; D: .; V: TRBV5-6; J: TRBJ2-5; DNA: TGTGCCAGCTGGATCTGGGACGGGGAGACCCAGTACTTC; CDR3: CASWIWDGETQYF
size: few; D: .; V: TRBV4-2; J: TRBJ1-6; DNA: TGTGCCAGCAGCCGAACGGATTGGAATTCACCCCTCCACTTT; CDR3: CASSRTDWNSPLHF
size: few; D: TRBD2; V: TRBV7-9; J: TRBJ2-3; DNA: TGTGCCAGCAGCTTTGGACTAGCGGCTACAGATACGCAGTATTTT; CDR3: CASSFGLAATDTQYF
size: .; D: TRBD1; V: TRBV20-1; J: TRBJ1-1; DNA: TGCAGTGCTAAGGACCAGGGGGCTAAGACTGAAGCTTTCTTT; CDR3: CSAKDQGAKTEAFF
size: few; D: TRBD1; V: TRBV5-1; J: TRBJ2-7; DNA: TGCGCCAGCAGCAATGGTCCCCGGGACAGCTACGAGCAGTACTTC; CDR3: CASSNGPRDSYEQYF
size: .; D: TRBD2; V: TRBV6-2/TRBV6-3; J: TRBJ2-1; DNA: TGTGCCAGCAGTTTTCCCACTAGCGGCTTTTACAATGAGCAGTTCTTC; CDR3: CASSFPTSGFYNEQFF
size: few; D: .; V: TRBV20-1; J: TRBJ1-6; DNA: TGCAGTGCTAGTGGGTCCTATAATTCACCCCTCCACTTT; CDR3: CSASGSYNSPLHF